The entry below describes one T cell receptor beta chain. Its antigen is unidentified. The V gene's germline CDR1 is ENHRY and CDR2 SYGVKD. V was trimmed by 6 bases and J by 3 bases, leaving 9 bases between them. CDR3 length: 12 amino acids. This sample stems from a study of cytotoxic CD8 clonotypes in ibrutinib-treated CLL. Here immunoSEQ multiplex PCR was the method, and the copy in TCRdb shows in-frame clones only, minus some. This repertoire shows about 85,000 clones, about 85% found once; its top ten account for 4.8%. Study-wide results and limits: The study found clonality rose at ibrutinib response, then fell toward baseline at progression.

The sample here was PBMCs, taken after 12 months of ibrutinib treatment. This clonotype was obtained from a human donor with chronic lymphocytic leukemia. This chain uses TRBV10-3 with TRBJ2-7; D call uncertain. In nucleotides, the CDR3 is TGTGCCATCAGGAGCCCCGGCTACGAGCAGTACTTC. Residues: CAIRSPGYEQYF.